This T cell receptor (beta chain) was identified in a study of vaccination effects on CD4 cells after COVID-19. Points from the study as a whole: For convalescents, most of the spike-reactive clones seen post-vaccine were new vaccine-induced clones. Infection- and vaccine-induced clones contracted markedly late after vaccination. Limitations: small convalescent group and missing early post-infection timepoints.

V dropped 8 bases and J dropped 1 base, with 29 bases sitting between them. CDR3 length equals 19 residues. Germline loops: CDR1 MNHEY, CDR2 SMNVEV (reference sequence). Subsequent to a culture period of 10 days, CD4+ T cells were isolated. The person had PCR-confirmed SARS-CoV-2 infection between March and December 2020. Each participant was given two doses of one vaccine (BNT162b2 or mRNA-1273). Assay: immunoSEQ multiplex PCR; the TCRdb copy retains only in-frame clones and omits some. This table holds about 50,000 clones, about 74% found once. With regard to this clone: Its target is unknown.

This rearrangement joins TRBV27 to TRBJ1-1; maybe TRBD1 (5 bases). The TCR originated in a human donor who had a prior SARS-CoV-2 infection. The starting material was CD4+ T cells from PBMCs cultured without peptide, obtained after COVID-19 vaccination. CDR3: CASLSTPGQLGTANTEAFF. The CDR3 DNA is TGTGCCAGCCTCTCGACCCCTGGGCAGTTAGGGACGGCGAACACTGAAGCTTTCTTT.